This note documents a single T cell receptor beta chain sequence. This sample is drawn from a study of blood T cell repertoires in COVID-19. This CDR3 comprises 12 residues. CDR1 MDHEN and CDR2 SYDVKM come from the germline V gene. V dropped 7 bases and J dropped 6 bases, with 12 bases sitting between them. The method was immunoSEQ multiplex PCR; TCRdb's version includes in-frame clones alone and lacks a portion of them. The sample lists around 200,000 clones, roughly 87% occurring once. This clonotype originated in a man aged 40-49 years with active or convalescent COVID-19. The chain recombines TRBV28 with TRBJ1-2; perhaps TRBD1 as D (5 bases). Sequencing was carried out using peripheral blood. In DNA, the CDR3 is TGTGCCAGCACTTTGCCAGGGAATGGCTACACCTTC. Translated, it gives CASTLPGNGYTF.